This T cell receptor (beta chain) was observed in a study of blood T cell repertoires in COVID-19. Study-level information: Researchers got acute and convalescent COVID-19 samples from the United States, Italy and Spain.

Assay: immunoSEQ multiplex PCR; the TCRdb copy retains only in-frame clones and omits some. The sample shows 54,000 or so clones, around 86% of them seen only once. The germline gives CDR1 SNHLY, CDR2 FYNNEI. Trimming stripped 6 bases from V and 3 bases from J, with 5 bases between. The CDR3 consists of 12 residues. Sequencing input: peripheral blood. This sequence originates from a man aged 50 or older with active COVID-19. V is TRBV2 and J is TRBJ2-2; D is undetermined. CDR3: CASSGYTGELFF. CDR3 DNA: TGTGCCAGCAGCGGTTACACCGGGGAGCTGTTTTTT.